What follows describes a single T cell receptor beta chain. This CDR3 is built from 12 residues. Germline CDR1 LNHDA, CDR2 SQIVND (reference sequence). The germline V and J ends were trimmed by 3 bases and 7 bases, with 6 bases remaining between them. The data are from a study of blood T cell repertoires in COVID-19. The repertoire was sequenced with immunoSEQ multiplex PCR; TCRdb's copy has only in-frame clones and lacks some. The sample includes around 140,000 clones, approximately 87% seen only once; the top ten take 11%. Enrolled through a virtual design, the participants were between about 18 and 100 years of age and came from under 25 US areas.

V and J are TRBV19 and TRBJ1-4, with unresolved D. Material: PBMCs or T cells enriched from blood (not recorded which). The clonotype was recovered from a man aged 60 to 69 who had recovered from COVID-19. CDR3 DNA: TGTGCCAGTAGTATCAACGGTGAAAAACTGTTTTTT. It encodes CASSINGEKLFF.